Ten or more counts support the clone carrying this T cell receptor beta chain. The antigen is undetermined. Sequence at one end of the junction differs from germline and may be a read error. The source of the sample is a study of early T cells in non-severe SARS-CoV-2 infection. For the study at large: Investigators sequenced bulk RNA drawn from unsorted whole blood, and chains remained unpaired. Whole-study findings and limits: Matching results from VDJdb favored anti-spike CD8 responses, leaving private and CD4 specificities undetected.

The CDR3 totals 11 residues. Germline CDR1 SEHNR, CDR2 FQNEAQ (reference sequence). Individual cDNA molecules were tagged with unique molecular identifiers, the study reported. TCRdb processed the 5' RACE reads anew with MiXCR; each CDR3 protein has one entry. This sample has 54,000 or so distinct CDR3 sequences, with roughly 5.3% found just once. The sample consisted of whole blood. The receptor was derived from an adult who was a healthcare worker with PCR-confirmed SARS-CoV-2 infection or an uninfected control (not recorded which). The genes are TRBV7-9 and TRBJ1-1; weak D call: TRBD1 (5 bases). This chain's CDR3 is CASGLGQIHLF. Here the CDR3 DNA reads TGTGCCAGCGGACTGGGGCAAATACACCTATTT.